This T cell receptor beta chain was retrieved from a study of breast tumors, draining lymph nodes, adjacent tissues. The study's findings and limits: Tumors had less TCR diversity than lymph nodes, more than nontumor tissue.

TCRdb used MiXCR to reprocess the multiplex PCR reads, holding one entry per CDR3 protein. The sample includes 200,000 or so distinct CDR3 sequences, 31% of them seen just once. The CDR3 contains 17 residues. From germline, CDR1 is MNHEY and CDR2 SMNVEV (reference sequence). Trimming took 7 bases from V and 0 from J, leaving 18 bases between them. This clonotype was seen many times. What it binds is not known. The lymph nodes were axillary draining lymph nodes from breast cancer patients. Sequences were obtained from axillary lymph node tissue. The clonotype comes from a female donor with breast cancer. Some clones in this sample may be carry-over from other donors' samples. The rearrangement links TRBV27 to TRBJ1-4; perhaps TRBD1 as D (5 bases). CDR3 sequence: CASTTDRVSATNEKLFF. For the CDR3, the DNA is TGTGCCAGCACCACTGACAGAGTTTCTGCAACTAATGAAAAACTGTTTTTT.